This T cell receptor (beta chain) derives from a study of T cell responses to AZD1222 COVID-19 vaccine. Produced via immunoSEQ multiplex PCR; TCRdb's table is partial and in-frame only. The sample lists around 130,000 clones; approximately 92% were seen once. The study, taken as a whole, reports: Researchers report vaccine-associated CD4 TCRs spanning spike, with dominance at 160-218 and 743-854.

To note about this clone: Its matching antigen is unknown.

After removal of 3 bases from V and 7 bases from J, the junction contained 4 bases not matched to a gene. CDR3 length: 13 residues. Germline V gene lookup returns CDR1 LGHDT and CDR2 YNNKEL (reference sequence). Sequencing was performed on peripheral blood, taken 28 days after the second AZD1222 dose. The TCR was taken from an adult who received the AZD1222 COVID-19 vaccine. V usage is TRBV3-1 (or the pseudogene TRBV3-2) and J usage is TRBJ2-7; 9 nucleotides align to TRBD1. For the CDR3, the DNA is TGTGCCAGCAGCCAGACCGGGACAGGGGAGCAGTACTTC. Its translation is CASSQTGTGEQYF.